This entry is about one T cell receptor (beta chain). What it binds is not known. This entry is derived from a study of cytomegalovirus exposure and HLA in healthy donors. Study outcomes and limitations: Later analysis associated a missense DCLRE1C variant with TCR beta V- and J-gene trimming. The study flagged 150 to 200 TCR beta chains as cytomegalovirus-associated. Later analysis suggested most CMV-associated TCR beta chains were HLA-restricted.

13 Jbeta primers and 60 Vbeta primers were used for the PCR. Method: immunoSEQ multiplex PCR; TCRdb's copy keeps in-frame clones and lacks some. The listing records about 120,000 clones. Material for sequencing was PBMCs. This TCR was sampled from a man aged 35 to 55 in good health and CMV-seropositive.

The DNA for the CDR3 is TGTGCCAGCAGTCCGGGACTAGCGGCTCCCTACGAGCAGTACTTC. It translates to CASSPGLAAPYEQYF. The chain employs TRBV7-9 and TRBJ2-7; 11 bases agree with TRBD2. Trimming took 6 bases from V and 2 from J; bases not matched to a gene: 6. CDR1 and CDR2 from the germline V gene are SEHNR and FQNEAQ (reference sequence). The CDR3 loop spans 15 amino acids.